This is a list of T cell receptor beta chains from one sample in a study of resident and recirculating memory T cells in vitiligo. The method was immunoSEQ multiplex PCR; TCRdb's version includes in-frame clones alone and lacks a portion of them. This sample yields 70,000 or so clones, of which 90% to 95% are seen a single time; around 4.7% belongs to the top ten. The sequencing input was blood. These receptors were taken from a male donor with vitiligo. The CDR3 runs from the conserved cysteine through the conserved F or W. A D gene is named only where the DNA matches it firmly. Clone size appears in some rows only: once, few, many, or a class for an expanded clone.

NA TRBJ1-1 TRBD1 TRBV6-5 TGTGCCAGCAGCCAGGACAGGGCTGAAGCTTTCTTT CASSQDRAEAFF
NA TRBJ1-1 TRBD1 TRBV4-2 TGTGCCAGCAGCCAAGGTCACAGGGGCTTCTTTATTGAAGCTTTCTTT CASSQGHRGFFIEAFF
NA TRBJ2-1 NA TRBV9 TGTGCCAGCAGCGTAGAGGGTGAGGGGGTCAATGAGCAGTTCTTC CASSVEGEGVNEQFF
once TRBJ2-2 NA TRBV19 TGTGCCAGTAGTATCGAGGGAGCCACAAACCCGAACACCGGGGAGCTGTTTTTT CASSIEGATNPNTGELFF
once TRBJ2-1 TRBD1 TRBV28 TGTGCCAGCAGTTTGGGGGGGACAGGGACCTACAATGAGCAGTTCTTC CASSLGGTGTYNEQFF
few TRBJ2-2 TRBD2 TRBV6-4 TGTGCCAGCAGTGAGGGGGGGTCCACCGGGGAGCTGTTTTTT CASSEGGSTGELFF
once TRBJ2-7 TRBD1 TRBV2 TGTGCCAGCAGCCTGGGACAGGACATTACCTACGAGCAGTACTTC CASSLGQDITYEQYF
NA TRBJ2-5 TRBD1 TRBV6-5 TGTGCCAGCAGCCTTACCACGACAGGGTACATTTCTCAGTACTTC CASSLTTTGYISQYF
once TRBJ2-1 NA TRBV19 TGTGCCAGTAGTAGGGGGGGCCGCTCCTACAATGAGCAGTTCTTC CASSRGGRSYNEQFF
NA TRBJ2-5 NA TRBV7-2 TGTGCCAGCAGCTTACGTGGCGGAGTTCGGGAGACCCAGTACTTC CASSLRGGVRETQYF
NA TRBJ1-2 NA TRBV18 TGTGCCAGCTCACCATATTCTCGCGGGGCTACTAACTATGGCTACACCTTC CASSPYSRGATNYGYTF
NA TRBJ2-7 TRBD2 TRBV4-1 TGCGCCAGCAGCCTCCGGGGGGAGGCAAGGGTTTCCTACGAGCAGTACTTC CASSLRGEARVSYEQYF
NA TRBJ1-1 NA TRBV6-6 TGTGCCAGCATCAAACAGGGTGTTGGGACTGAAGCTTTCTTT CASIKQGVGTEAFF
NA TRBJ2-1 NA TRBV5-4 TGTGCCAGCAGTCAAGGCGGGGTCTCCTACAATGAGCAGTTCTTC CASSQGGVSYNEQFF
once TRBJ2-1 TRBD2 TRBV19 TGTGCCAGTAGTGTAGCGGGGGGTAGCTACAATGAGCAGTTCTTC CASSVAGGSYNEQFF
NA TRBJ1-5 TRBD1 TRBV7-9 TGTGCCAGCGCTCCTGGGGACAGGGGTCAGCCCCAGCATTTT CASAPGDRGQPQHF
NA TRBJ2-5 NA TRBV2 TGTGCCAGCAGCCCTCTCTGGGCGGAGACCCAGTACTTC CASSPLWAETQYF
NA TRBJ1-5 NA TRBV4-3 TGCGCCAGCAGCCAAAAGTATAGTCAGCCCCAGCATTTT CASSQKYSQPQHF